This T cell receptor beta chain was obtained from a study of shared clonotypes between healthy human individuals. The overall study: Three CD4 naive, three CD4 memory, two CD8 naive and one CD8 memory plate were used per donor.

TCRdb keeps only in-frame clones here, not all; method: immunoSEQ multiplex PCR. Here the sample spans a few million clones, 90% to 95% being singletons. Study outcomes and limitations: The sharing of roughly 5% of naive CD4 clonotypes was seen across a few donors.

A remark on this clone: Its cognate antigen is unknown. This same CDR3 is encoded by further DNA sequences in the sample.

CDR1 is SQVTM and CDR2 is ANQGSEA in the germline V gene. Trimming took 4 bases from V and 6 from J, leaving 10 bases between them. This CDR3 is built from 12 residues. Material for sequencing was naive CD4+ T cells sorted from blood. As to subset: CD45RA+ positively selected. The chain couples TRBV29-1 to TRBJ2-1; possible D gene TRBD1, 7 bases. This receptor was taken from a man between 18 and 29 years old in good health. CDR3 loop: CSVGQGGNEQFF. The DNA of the CDR3 is TGCAGCGTTGGTCAGGGGGGCAATGAGCAGTTCTTC.